These T cell receptor beta chains were read from a single sample in a study of OX40 agonist ivuxolimab in advanced cancers. The protocol was immunoSEQ multiplex PCR, while the TCRdb copy is restricted to in-frame clones and leaves out a portion. The sample shows roughly 110,000 clones, less than 95% of them seen only once. Material: CD4+ or CD8+ T cells sorted from blood, obtained in a trial of the OX40 agonist ivuxolimab. Receptors were obtained from an adult with an advanced solid tumor such as melanoma, head and neck, liver or kidney cancer. CDR3s include the opening cysteine and the closing phenylalanine or tryptophan. The D gene is left open where the match is weak. A row's size may be missing; if present it is once, few, many or a size class.

>.|TRBJ1-5|TRBV18|.
CASSPQGGSNQPQHF
TGTGCCAGCTCACCACAGGGTGGAAGCAATCAGCCCCAGCATTTT
>.|TRBJ1-5|TRBV7-2|TRBD1
CASSKNQGGNSNQPQHF
TGTGCCAGCAGCAAGAACCAGGGGGGTAATAGCAATCAGCCCCAGCATTTT
>.|TRBJ2-1|TRBV19|TRBD2
CASTTRASGSSYNEQFF
TGTGCCAGTACCACTAGGGCTAGCGGTAGCTCCTACAATGAGCAGTTCTTC
>.|TRBJ1-1|TRBV11-2|.
CASSLIRFGGTANTEAFF
TGTGCCAGCAGCTTAATACGTTTCGGCGGGACGGCCAACACTGAAGCTTTCTTT
>.|TRBJ2-5|TRBV6-5|TRBD1
CASSTGTGQETQYF
TGTGCCAGCAGTACGGGGACAGGACAAGAGACCCAGTACTTC
>.|TRBJ1-3|TRBV29-1|TRBD1
CSVGQGANSGNTIYF
TGCAGCGTTGGACAGGGAGCGAACTCTGGAAACACCATATATTTT
>.|TRBJ1-5|TRBV11-2|.
CASSLAIDQPQHF
TGTGCCAGCAGCTTAGCTATAGATCAGCCCCAGCATTTT
>.|TRBJ1-1|TRBV13|TRBD1
CAGSLSRTGYTEAFF
TGTGCCGGCAGCTTATCCCGGACAGGATACACTGAAGCTTTCTTT
>.|TRBJ2-7|TRBV6-1|TRBD2
CASSGLAGQGQYF
TGTGCCAGCAGTGGACTAGCGGGACAGGGGCAGTACTTC
>.|TRBJ2-5|TRBV28|.
CASSQSGAGETQYF
TGTGCCAGCAGTCAATCCGGGGCGGGTGAGACCCAGTACTTC
>.|TRBJ1-1|TRBV5-1|TRBD1
CASSLPQDRGTEAFF
TGCGCCAGCAGCCTCCCCCAAGACAGGGGGACTGAAGCTTTCTTT
>.|TRBJ2-7|TRBV4-1|TRBD1
CASSQGTGGPIYEQYF
TGCGCCAGCAGCCAAGGGACAGGGGGCCCCATTTACGAGCAGTACTTC
>.|TRBJ2-1|TRBV29-1|.
CSVDFSNEQFF
TGCAGCGTTGATTTTTCCAATGAGCAGTTCTTC
>.|TRBJ2-3|TRBV19|.
CASSISTTSTLATDTQYF
TGTGCCAGTAGTATATCCACTACTAGCACCCTAGCGACAGATACGCAGTATTTT
>once|TRBJ2-7|TRBV7-9|.
CASSRLALLRDTGYEQYF
TGTGCCAGCAGCCGATTAGCACTACTCCGGGACACGGGGTACGAGCAGTACTTC
>.|TRBJ1-1|TRBV28|.
CASSPRQGFEAFF
TGTGCCAGCAGTCCCCGGCAGGGGTTTGAAGCTTTCTTT
>.|TRBJ1-6|TRBV4-3|.
CASSQGAQGLSYNSPLHF
TGCGCCAGCAGCCAAGGGGCTCAGGGACTCTCCTATAATTCACCCCTCCACTTT
>.|TRBJ2-3|TRBV12-5|TRBD2
CASGLGTSGYTDTQYF
TGTGCTAGTGGTTTGGGGACTAGCGGTTACACAGATACGCAGTATTTT
>.|TRBJ2-3|TRBV5-1|.
CASSPLGTDTQYF
TGCGCCAGCAGCCCTCTCGGGACAGATACGCAGTATTTT
>.|TRBJ1-1|TRBV19|.
CASSIGVAEAFF
TGTGCCAGTAGTATTGGGGTTGCTGAAGCTTTCTTT
>.|TRBJ2-7|TRBV4-1|.
CASSPPAGSAEQYF
TGCGCCAGCAGCCCCCCGGCCGGATCCGCAGAGCAGTACTTC
>once|TRBJ1-2|TRBV25-1|.
CASSEAGSYGYTF
TGTGCCAGCAGTGAGGCGGGGTCCTATGGCTACACCTTC
>.|TRBJ1-2|TRBV4-3|.
CASSAPGRGYTF
TGCGCCAGCAGCGCCCCAGGGCGCGGCTACACCTTC
>.|TRBJ1-1|TRBV9|.
CASSVVPLSGVNTEAFF
TGTGCCAGCAGCGTAGTCCCCCTTTCAGGGGTGAACACTGAAGCTTTCTTT
>.|TRBJ1-6|TRBV4-1|TRBD1
CASSQASDRVLGPLHF
TGCGCCAGCAGCCAAGCTTCGGACAGGGTATTAGGTCCCCTCCACTTT
>.|TRBJ1-1|TRBV7-3|.
CASSLEANTEAFF
TGTGCCAGCAGCTTAGAGGCTAACACTGAAGCTTTCTTT
>.|TRBJ2-7|TRBV6-1|.
CASSEALQGSGYEQYF
TGTGCCAGCAGTGAAGCGCTTCAGGGGTCGGGATACGAGCAGTACTTC
>.|TRBJ2-5|TRBV28|TRBD2
CASSYSSGRMETQYF
TGTGCCAGCAGTTATTCTAGCGGGAGAATGGAGACCCAGTACTTC
>.|TRBJ1-1|TRBV28|TRBD1
CASSPPQGAPRGTEAFF
TGTGCCAGCAGTCCCCCACAGGGGGCGCCCCGTGGGACTGAAGCTTTCTTT
>.|TRBJ2-5|TRBV5-1|TRBD1
CASSLGQGLETQYF
TGCGCCAGCAGCTTGGGACAGGGGCTGGAGACCCAGTACTTC